These T cell receptor beta chains were read from a single sample in a study of regulatory T cells in long-lasting Graves disease. TCRdb analysed the multiplex PCR reads with MiXCR anew, one entry per CDR3 protein. Of fewer than 400,000 distinct CDR3 sequences in the sample, approximately 20% were seen once. Sequenced material: peripheral blood mononuclear cells (PBMCs), taken at new diagnosis, from a patient treated with antithyroid drugs. Source of these receptors: a female donor with Graves disease. The CDR3 runs from the conserved cysteine through the conserved F or W. Fields, in order: J gene, clone size, V gene, D gene, CDR3 DNA, CDR3 protein. The D gene is left open where the match is weak. The size of a clone is reported for some rows only, either as once, few or many, or as a class for expanded clones.

J: TRBJ2-2; size: few; V: TRBV25-1; D: NA; DNA: TGTGCCAGCAGTGAATCAATCGGGGAGCTGTTTTTT; CDR3: CASSESIGELFF
J: TRBJ2-5; size: many; V: TRBV20-1; D: TRBD2; DNA: TGCAGTGCTAGAGCAACGGGACTAGCATTCCAAGAGACCCAGTACTTC; CDR3: CSARATGLAFQETQYF
J: TRBJ1-2; size: many; V: TRBV12-3/TRBV12-4; D: NA; DNA: TGTGCCAGCAGCCGCTCCGGGACGGTCTATGGCTACACCTTC; CDR3: CASSRSGTVYGYTF
J: TRBJ2-7; size: NA; V: TRBV3-1; D: TRBD1; DNA: TGTGCCAGCAGCGACCCGGGACAGGGGAGCTACGAGCAGTACTTC; CDR3: CASSDPGQGSYEQYF
J: TRBJ1-4; size: few; V: TRBV7-2; D: TRBD1; DNA: TGTGCCAGCAGCCCTCAAGGGACAGGGACGCGAGAAAAACTGTTTTTT; CDR3: CASSPQGTGTREKLFF
J: TRBJ1-1; size: many; V: TRBV29-1; D: NA; DNA: TGCAGCGTTGGGTCATGGACGGAGAACACTGAAGCTTTCTTT; CDR3: CSVGSWTENTEAFF
J: TRBJ1-1; size: NA; V: TRBV11-2; D: TRBD1; DNA: TGTGCCAGCAGCTTAGATTCGGGACAGGGGGGGAGCACTGAAGCTTTCTTT; CDR3: CASSLDSGQGGSTEAFF
J: TRBJ2-1; size: few; V: TRBV27; D: NA; DNA: TGTGCCAGCACTCAACTAGGCAGCCACAATGAGCAGTTCTTC; CDR3: CASTQLGSHNEQFF
J: TRBJ2-3; size: many; V: TRBV6-9; D: TRBD1; DNA: TGTGCCAGCAGTTACTACCCGGGACAGTCCACAGATACGCAGTATTTT; CDR3: CASSYYPGQSTDTQYF
J: TRBJ2-3; size: many; V: TRBV7-3; D: TRBD2; DNA: TGTGCCAGCAGCTTAGAGGCTAGCGGGAGTGCAGATACGCAGTATTTT; CDR3: CASSLEASGSADTQYF
J: TRBJ2-5; size: NA; V: TRBV2; D: NA; DNA: TGTGCCAGCAGCTACAGGGCGGGGTCTTTGGGGACCCAGTACTTC; CDR3: CASSYRAGSLGTQYF
J: TRBJ1-1; size: NA; V: TRBV7-8; D: NA; DNA: TGTGCCAGCAGCTTTGGTCTGGGACGAATGGGGACTGAAGCTTTCTTT; CDR3: CASSFGLGRMGTEAFF
J: TRBJ1-1; size: many; V: TRBV27; D: NA; DNA: TGTGCCAGCAGTTTCATTGGGACGAAGGAAGCTTTCTTT; CDR3: CASSFIGTKEAFF
J: TRBJ2-6; size: NA; V: TRBV25-1; D: NA; DNA: TGTGCCAGCAGTGAATGGGCAGTCGACTCTGGGGCCAACGTCCTGACTTTC; CDR3: CASSEWAVDSGANVLTF
J: TRBJ2-3; size: many; V: TRBV6-2/TRBV6-3; D: TRBD2; DNA: TGTGCCAGCAGACGTGGGACTAGCGGGAGTATAGGAGATACGCAGTATTTT; CDR3: CASRRGTSGSIGDTQYF
J: TRBJ2-7; size: many; V: TRBV7-9; D: TRBD1; DNA: TGTGCCAGCAGCTTACCCCCGGGACAGGCCCCTTACGAGCAGTACTTC; CDR3: CASSLPPGQAPYEQYF
J: TRBJ2-3; size: NA; V: TRBV6-1; D: TRBD2; DNA: TGTGCCAGCAGTGAAAGATTTAGCGGGAGCACAGATACGCAGTATTTT; CDR3: CASSERFSGSTDTQYF
J: TRBJ2-1; size: many; V: TRBV7-9; D: NA; DNA: TGTGCCAGCAGGACAGCCTCTATGGGGGATAATGAGCAGTTCTTC; CDR3: CASRTASMGDNEQFF
J: TRBJ2-7; size: many; V: TRBV2; D: TRBD1; DNA: TGTGCCAGCGGAACCGACAGGGGCTACGAGCAGTACTTC; CDR3: CASGTDRGYEQYF
J: TRBJ2-1; size: many; V: TRBV12-3/TRBV12-4; D: TRBD2; DNA: TGTGCCAGCAGGCTAGCGGGAGGCGACAATGAGCAGTTCTTC; CDR3: CASRLAGGDNEQFF
J: TRBJ2-2; size: many; V: TRBV6-5; D: TRBD1; DNA: TGTGCCAGCAGTTTGCTAGGGGGCTCGAACACCGGGGAGCTGTTTTTT; CDR3: CASSLLGGSNTGELFF
J: TRBJ2-5; size: NA; V: TRBV9; D: NA; DNA: TGTGCCAGCAGCGTAACCCCCCGAACAGACCAAGAGACCCAGTACTTC; CDR3: CASSVTPRTDQETQYF
J: TRBJ2-7; size: NA; V: TRBV7-9; D: NA; DNA: TGTGCCAGCAGATCCCAGGGGGGGAGCTACGAGCAGTACTTC; CDR3: CASRSQGGSYEQYF
J: TRBJ2-1; size: NA; V: TRBV9; D: NA; DNA: TGTGCCAGCAGCGGACAGGGAGGGGGCTCCTACAATGAGCAGTTCTTC; CDR3: CASSGQGGGSYNEQFF
J: TRBJ1-2; size: few; V: TRBV11-2; D: NA; DNA: TGTGCCAGCAGCCGGGCGTTCATTCGTCTAGCTAACTATGGCTACACCTTC; CDR3: CASSRAFIRLANYGYTF
J: TRBJ1-1; size: many; V: TRBV20-1; D: NA; DNA: TGCAGTGCTAGAGATCCCCTCCTGGGGGTGAACACTGAAGCTTTCTTT; CDR3: CSARDPLLGVNTEAFF
J: TRBJ2-3; size: once; V: TRBV2; D: TRBD1; DNA: TGTGCCAGCAGGAACTGGGGGCAGGGGGAGGATACGCAGTATTTT; CDR3: CASRNWGQGEDTQYF
J: TRBJ2-2; size: many; V: TRBV9; D: NA; DNA: TGTGCCAGCAGCGTAGACCCCAACCCCCACGGGGAGCTGTTTTTT; CDR3: CASSVDPNPHGELFF
J: TRBJ1-1; size: many; V: TRBV6-1; D: NA; DNA: TGTGCCAGCAGTGAAGAATCGGGCACTGAAGCTTTCTTT; CDR3: CASSEESGTEAFF
J: TRBJ1-5; size: NA; V: TRBV5-1; D: NA; DNA: TGCGCCAGCAGCTTGGCCGGAGGACAGTTTAGCAATCAGCCCCAGCATTTT; CDR3: CASSLAGGQFSNQPQHF
J: TRBJ1-6; size: many; V: TRBV4-2; D: NA; DNA: TGTGCCAGCAGCCTGGAAGGGGGTTCACCCCTCCACTTT; CDR3: CASSLEGGSPLHF
J: TRBJ2-2; size: many; V: TRBV5-5; D: NA; DNA: TGTGCCAGCAGCCCTGGGACAGGGAGACTAGCGGAGCGGGGGGAGCTGTTTTTT; CDR3: CASSPGTGRLAERGELFF
J: TRBJ2-3; size: many; V: TRBV20-1; D: TRBD2; DNA: TGCAGTGCCTCCGGGACTACCAGCACAGATACGCAGTATTTT; CDR3: CSASGTTSTDTQYF
J: TRBJ2-5; size: many; V: TRBV30; D: NA; DNA: TGTGCCTGGAGTCTGGACTTAGTGGAGACCCAGTACTTC; CDR3: CAWSLDLVETQYF
J: TRBJ2-1; size: many; V: TRBV29-1; D: TRBD2; DNA: TGCAGCGTTGAAGAGACAGCGGGGTCCTACAATGAGCAGTTCTTC; CDR3: CSVEETAGSYNEQFF